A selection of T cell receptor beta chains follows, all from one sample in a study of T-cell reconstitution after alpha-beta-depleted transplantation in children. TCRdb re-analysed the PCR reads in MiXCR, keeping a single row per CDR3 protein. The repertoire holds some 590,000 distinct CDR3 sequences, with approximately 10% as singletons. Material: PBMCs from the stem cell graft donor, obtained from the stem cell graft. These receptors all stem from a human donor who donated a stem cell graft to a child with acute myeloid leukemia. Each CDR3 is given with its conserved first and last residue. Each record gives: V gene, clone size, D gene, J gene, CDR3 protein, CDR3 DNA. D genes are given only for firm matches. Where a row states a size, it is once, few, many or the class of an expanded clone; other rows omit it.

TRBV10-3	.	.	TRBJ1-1	CAISESNRANTEAFF	TGTGCCATCAGTGAGTCGAATCGGGCGAACACTGAAGCTTTCTTT
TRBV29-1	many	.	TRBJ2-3	CSVEVRAGADTQYF	TGCAGCGTTGAAGTCAGGGCTGGGGCAGATACGCAGTATTTT
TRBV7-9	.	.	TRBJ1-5	CARIWVGFGSNQPQHF	TGTGCCAGGATATGGGTGGGGTTCGGGAGCAATCAGCCCCAGCATTTT
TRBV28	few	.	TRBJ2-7	CASDQSRSPYEQYF	TGTGCCAGCGATCAGAGCCGGAGCCCCTACGAGCAGTACTTC
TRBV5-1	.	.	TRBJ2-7	CASQVALTGGEQYF	TGCGCCAGCCAAGTTGCCCTCACCGGGGGCGAGCAGTACTTC
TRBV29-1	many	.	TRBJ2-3	CSVEASDTQYF	TGCAGCGTTGAGGCTTCTGATACGCAGTATTTT
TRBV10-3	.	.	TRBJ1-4	CAISESTVGGEKLFF	TGTGCCATCAGTGAGTCGACCGTCGGAGGTGAAAAACTGTTTTTT
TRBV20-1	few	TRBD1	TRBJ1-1	CSATTGSGRGAFF	TGCAGTGCCACGACAGGGAGCGGGCGTGGAGCTTTCTTT
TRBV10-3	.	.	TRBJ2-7	CAISESPTQRYEQYF	TGTGCCATCAGTGAGTCCCCAACCCAGCGTTACGAGCAGTACTTC
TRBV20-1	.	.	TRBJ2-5	CSAHAPGLGVRGQYF	TGCAGTGCTCACGCTCCGGGCCTGGGGGTGAGGGGCCAGTACTTC
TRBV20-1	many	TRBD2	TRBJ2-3	CSATRTSGVTDTQYF	TGCAGTGCTACTAGAACTAGCGGGGTTACAGATACGCAGTATTTT
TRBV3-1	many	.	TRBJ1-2	CASSQDPLYGYTF	TGTGCCAGCAGCCAAGACCCTCTCTATGGCTACACCTTC
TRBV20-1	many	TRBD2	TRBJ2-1	CSARVSLAAPYNEQFF	TGCAGTGCTAGAGTCTCCCTAGCGGCCCCCTACAATGAGCAGTTCTTC
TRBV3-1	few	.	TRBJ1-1	CASSPRVQGLNTEAFF	TGTGCCAGCAGCCCTCGGGTGCAGGGTCTGAACACTGAAGCTTTCTTT
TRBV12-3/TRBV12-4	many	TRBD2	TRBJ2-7	CASSPGLAVYEQYF	TGTGCCAGCAGTCCCGGACTAGCGGTCTACGAGCAGTACTTC
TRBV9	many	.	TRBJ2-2	CASSVGGMAGELFF	TGTGCCAGCAGCGTAGGCGGGATGGCCGGGGAGCTGTTTTTT
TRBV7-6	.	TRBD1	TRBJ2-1	CASSLAGQGTYNEQFF	TGTGCCAGCAGCTTAGCAGGACAGGGTACCTACAATGAGCAGTTCTTC
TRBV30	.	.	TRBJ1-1	CAWDYREDTEAFF	TGTGCCTGGGACTACAGGGAGGACACTGAAGCTTTCTTT
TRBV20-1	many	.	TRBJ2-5	CSAAPREWKTQYF	TGCAGTGCAGCTCCTCGGGAGTGGAAGACCCAGTACTTC
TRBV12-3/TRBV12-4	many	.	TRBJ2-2	CASSLRDLNTGELFF	TGTGCCAGCAGTCTTCGGGACCTAAACACCGGGGAGCTGTTTTTT
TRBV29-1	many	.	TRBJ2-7	CSVEGVGSYEQYF	TGCAGCGTTGAGGGGGTAGGATCTTACGAGCAGTACTTC
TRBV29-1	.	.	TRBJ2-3	CSVEEELDTQYF	TGCAGCGTTGAAGAGGAGTTAGATACGCAGTATTTT
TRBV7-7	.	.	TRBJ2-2	CASSFARGGELFF	TGTGCTAGCAGCTTTGCGCGGGGCGGGGAGCTGTTTTTT
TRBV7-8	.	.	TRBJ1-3	CASSPRRVINTIYF	TGTGCCAGCAGCCCACGACGTGTAATAAACACCATATATTTT
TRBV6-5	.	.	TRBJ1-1	CASSSKNTEAFF	TGTGCCAGCAGTAGCAAGAACACTGAAGCTTTCTTT
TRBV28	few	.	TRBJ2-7	CASNGLRYEQYF	TGTGCCAGCAATGGTTTGAGGTACGAGCAGTACTTC
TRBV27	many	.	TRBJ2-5	CASSPGRRGRETQYF	TGTGCCAGCAGTCCGGGTAGGCGAGGTCGGGAGACCCAGTACTTC
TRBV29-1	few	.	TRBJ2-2	CSAAALGTGELFF	TGCAGCGCGGCGGCCTTGGGGACCGGGGAGCTGTTTTTT
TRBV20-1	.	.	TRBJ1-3	CSARDLSSGNTIYF	TGCAGTGCTAGAGATTTAAGTTCTGGAAACACCATATATTTT
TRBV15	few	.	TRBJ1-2	CATRVEAPGPTSRGYTF	TGTGCCACCAGAGTAGAAGCCCCGGGACCGACATCGCGGGGCTACACCTTC
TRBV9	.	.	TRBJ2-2	CASSVDPWEDTGELFF	TGTGCCAGCAGCGTAGATCCTTGGGAGGACACCGGGGAGCTGTTTTTT
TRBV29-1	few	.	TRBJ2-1	CSQSRDPSYNEQFF	TGCAGCCAAAGCCGGGACCCCTCCTACAATGAGCAGTTCTTC
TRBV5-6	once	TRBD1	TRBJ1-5	CASSLGTGPREQPQHF	TGTGCCAGCAGCTTGGGGACAGGCCCTCGGGAACAGCCCCAGCATTTT
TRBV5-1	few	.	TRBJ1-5	CASSLAGDRNQPQHF	TGCGCCAGCAGCTTGGCCGGTGACCGCAATCAGCCCCAGCATTTT
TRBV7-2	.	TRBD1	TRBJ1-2	CASSLGQGARGYTF	TGTGCCAGCAGCTTAGGGCAGGGGGCTCGGGGCTACACCTTC
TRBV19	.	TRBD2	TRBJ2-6	CASSTQAGGANVLTF	TGTGCCAGTAGCACCCAGGCGGGGGGTGCCAACGTCCTGACTTTC
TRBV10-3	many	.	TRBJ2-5	CAISDVSPRTQYF	TGTGCCATCAGTGATGTCAGCCCGAGGACCCAGTACTTC
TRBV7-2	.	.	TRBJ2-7	CASRENDAYYEQYF	TGTGCCAGCCGTGAGAACGACGCCTACTACGAGCAGTACTTC
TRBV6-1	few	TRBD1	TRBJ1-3	CASSEADRGPNTIYF	TGTGCCAGCAGTGAAGCTGACAGGGGACCAAACACCATATATTTT
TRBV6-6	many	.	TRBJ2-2	CASSYLPTGELFF	TGTGCCAGCAGTTACTTGCCCACCGGGGAGCTGTTTTTT
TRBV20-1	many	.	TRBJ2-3	CSVGYGTLTEGTQYF	TGCAGTGTCGGATACGGGACCCTAACCGAGGGTACGCAGTATTTT
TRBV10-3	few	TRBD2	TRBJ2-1	CAISGGLAGYNEQFF	TGTGCCATCAGTGGAGGACTAGCGGGATACAATGAGCAGTTCTTC
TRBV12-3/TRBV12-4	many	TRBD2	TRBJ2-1	CASSDDGRVYNEQFF	TGTGCCAGCAGTGATGACGGGAGGGTTTACAATGAGCAGTTCTTC
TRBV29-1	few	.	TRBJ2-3	CSVVVPELGSDTQYF	TGCAGCGTTGTAGTGCCAGAACTCGGCTCAGATACGCAGTATTTT
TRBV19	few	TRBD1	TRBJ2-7	CASSILPGGSYEQYF	TGTGCCAGTAGTATCCTCCCAGGGGGCAGCTACGAGCAGTACTTC
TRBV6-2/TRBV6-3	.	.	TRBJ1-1	CASSYSHVDTEAFF	TGTGCCAGCAGTTACTCCCACGTCGACACTGAAGCTTTCTTT
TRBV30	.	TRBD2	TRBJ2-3	CAWSPSGGESTDTQYF	TGTGCCTGGAGTCCATCGGGGGGGGAAAGCACAGATACGCAGTATTTT
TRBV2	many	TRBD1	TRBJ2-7	CASSAGTAYEQYF	TGTGCCAGCAGTGCCGGGACAGCCTACGAGCAGTACTTC
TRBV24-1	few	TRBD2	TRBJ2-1	CATSDHSGSDYNEQFF	TGTGCCACCAGTGACCATAGCGGGAGTGACTACAATGAGCAGTTCTTC
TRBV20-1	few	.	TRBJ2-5	CSATGQNRQETQYF	TGCAGTGCTACCGGACAGAACAGACAAGAGACCCAGTACTTC
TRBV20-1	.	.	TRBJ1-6	CSAGGAKSPLHF	TGCAGTGCTGGGGGGGCAAAATCACCCCTCCACTTT
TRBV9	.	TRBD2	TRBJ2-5	CASSVGVGGEEETQYF	TGTGCCAGCAGCGTAGGCGTCGGGGGGGAAGAGGAGACCCAGTACTTC
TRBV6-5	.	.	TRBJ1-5	CASSSSGPNQPQHF	TGTGCCAGCAGTTCAAGCGGCCCAAATCAGCCCCAGCATTTT
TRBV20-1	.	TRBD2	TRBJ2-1	CSAGSGRDEQFF	TGCAGTGCTGGTAGCGGGAGAGATGAGCAGTTCTTC